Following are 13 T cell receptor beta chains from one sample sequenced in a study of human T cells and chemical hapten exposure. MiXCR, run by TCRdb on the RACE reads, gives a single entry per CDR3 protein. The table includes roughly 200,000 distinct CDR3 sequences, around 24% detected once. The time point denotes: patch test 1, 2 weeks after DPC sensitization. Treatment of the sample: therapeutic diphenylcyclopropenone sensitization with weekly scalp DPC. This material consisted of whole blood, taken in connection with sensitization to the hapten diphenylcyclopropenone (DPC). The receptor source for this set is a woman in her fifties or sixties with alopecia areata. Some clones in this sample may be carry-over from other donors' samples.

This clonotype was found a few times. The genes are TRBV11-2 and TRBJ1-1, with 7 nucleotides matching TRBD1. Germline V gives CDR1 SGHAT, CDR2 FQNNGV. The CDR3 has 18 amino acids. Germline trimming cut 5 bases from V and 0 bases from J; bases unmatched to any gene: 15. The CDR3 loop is CASSTRQGGSKMNTEAFF. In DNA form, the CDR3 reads TGTGCCAGCAGCACCCGACAGGGAGGTTCTAAAATGAACACTGAAGCTTTCTTT.

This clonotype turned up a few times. The chain's CDR3 is CASSSKQGREQFF. The DNA of the CDR3 is TGTGCCAGCAGCTCGAAACAGGGGCGTGAGCAGTTCTTC. This chain joins TRBV3-1 and TRBJ2-1; 7 bases align to TRBD1. CDR1 LGHDT and CDR2 YNNKEL come from the germline V gene (reference sequence). The CDR3 runs 13 residues. Trimming took 5 bases from V and 9 from J; bases not matched to a gene: 7.

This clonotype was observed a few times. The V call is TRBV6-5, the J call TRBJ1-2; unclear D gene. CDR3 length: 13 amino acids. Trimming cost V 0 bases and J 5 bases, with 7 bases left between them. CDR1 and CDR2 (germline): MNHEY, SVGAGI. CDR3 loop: CASSYSGSYGYTF. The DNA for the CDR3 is TGTGCCAGCAGTTACTCAGGGAGTTATGGCTACACCTTC.

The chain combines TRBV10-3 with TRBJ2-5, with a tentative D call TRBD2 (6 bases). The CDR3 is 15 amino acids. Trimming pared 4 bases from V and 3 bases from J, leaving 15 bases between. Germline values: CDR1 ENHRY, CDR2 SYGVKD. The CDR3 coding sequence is TGTGCCATCAGTGGGGTCCTCGGCGGGGAAGAGACCCAGTACTTC. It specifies CAISGVLGGEETQYF.

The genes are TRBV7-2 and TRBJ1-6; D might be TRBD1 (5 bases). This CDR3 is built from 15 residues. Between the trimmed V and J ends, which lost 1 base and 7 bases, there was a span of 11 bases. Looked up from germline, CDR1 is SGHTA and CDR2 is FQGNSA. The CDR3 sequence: CASSLGRQLNSPLHF. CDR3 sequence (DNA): TGTGCCAGCAGCTTAGGGCGACAGTTAAATTCACCCCTCCACTTT.

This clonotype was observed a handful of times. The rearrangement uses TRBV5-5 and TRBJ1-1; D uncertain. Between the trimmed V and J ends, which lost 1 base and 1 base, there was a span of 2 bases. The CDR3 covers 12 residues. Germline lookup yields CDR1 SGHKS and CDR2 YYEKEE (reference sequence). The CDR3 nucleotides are TGTGCCAGCAGCTTGCAGAACACTGAAGCTTTCTTT. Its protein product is CASSLQNTEAFF. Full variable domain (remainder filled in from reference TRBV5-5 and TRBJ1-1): DAGVTQSPTHLIKTRGQQVTLRCSPISGHKSVSWYQQVLGQGPQFIFQYYEKEERGRGNFPDRFSARQFPNYSSELNVNALLLGDSALYLCASSLQNTEAFFGQGTRLTVV.

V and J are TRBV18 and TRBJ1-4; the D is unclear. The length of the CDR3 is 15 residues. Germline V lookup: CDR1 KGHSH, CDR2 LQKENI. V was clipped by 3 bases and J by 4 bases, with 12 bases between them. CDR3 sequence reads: CASSPLGNGNEKLFF. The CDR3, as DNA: TGTGCCAGCTCACCTCTTGGGAACGGTAATGAAAAACTGTTTTTT.

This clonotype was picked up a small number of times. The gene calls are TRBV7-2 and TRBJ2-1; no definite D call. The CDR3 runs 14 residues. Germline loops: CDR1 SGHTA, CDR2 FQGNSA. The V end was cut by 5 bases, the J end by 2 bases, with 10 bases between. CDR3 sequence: CASSLTTAYNEQFF. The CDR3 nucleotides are TGTGCCAGCAGCCTGACCACTGCCTACAATGAGCAGTTCTTC. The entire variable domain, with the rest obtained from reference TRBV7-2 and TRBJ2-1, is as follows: GAGVSQSPSNKVTEKGKDVELRCDPISGHTALYWYRQSLGQGLEFLIYFQGNSAPDKSGLPSDRFSAERTGGSVSTLTIQRTQQEDSAVYLCASSLTTAYNEQFFGPGTRLTVL.

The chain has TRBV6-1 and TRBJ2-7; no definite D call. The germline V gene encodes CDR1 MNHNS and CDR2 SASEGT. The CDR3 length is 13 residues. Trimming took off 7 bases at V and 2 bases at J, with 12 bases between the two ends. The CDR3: CASTRSFPYEQYF. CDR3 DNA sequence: TGTGCCAGCACCAGATCGTTTCCCTACGAGCAGTACTTC.

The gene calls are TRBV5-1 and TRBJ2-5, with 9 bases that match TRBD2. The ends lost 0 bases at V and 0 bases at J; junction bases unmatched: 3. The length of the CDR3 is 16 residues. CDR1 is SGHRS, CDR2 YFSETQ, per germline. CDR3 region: CASSLALAGYQETQYF. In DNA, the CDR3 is TGCGCCAGCAGCTTGGCCCTAGCGGGATACCAAGAGACCCAGTACTTC.

The CDR3 region is CSSWDLLARDTQYF. CDR3 DNA sequence: TGCAGCTCCTGGGACCTACTTGCGAGAGATACGCAGTATTTT. This chain connects TRBV29-1 to TRBJ2-3; either TRBD1 or TRBD2 may fit D (5 bases each). The CDR3 is 14 residues long. Trimming took off 8 bases at V and 5 bases at J, with 20 bases between the two ends. CDR1 is SQVTM and CDR2 is ANQGSEA in the germline V gene.

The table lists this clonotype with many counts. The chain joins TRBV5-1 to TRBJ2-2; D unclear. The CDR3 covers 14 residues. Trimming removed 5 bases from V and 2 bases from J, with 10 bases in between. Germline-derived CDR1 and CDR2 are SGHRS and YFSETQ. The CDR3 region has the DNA TGCGCCAGCAGAAGCAGCTCCAACACCGGGGAGCTGTTTTTT. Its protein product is CASRSSSNTGELFF.

The DNA of the CDR3 is TGTGCCACCAGTGGTCGGGAGGCCGCCAAAAACATTCAGTACTTC. Residues: CATSGREAAKNIQYF. The chain uses TRBV24-1 and TRBJ2-4; 7 positions match TRBD2. The V segment lost 5 bases and the J segment 1 base; nucleotides outside the gene matches: 4. Germline CDR1 reads KGHDR; CDR2 reads SFDVKD. The CDR3 consists of 15 residues.